This TCR beta chain was found in a study of Graves' ophthalmopathy and Graves' hyperthyroidism. In the study overall: Peripheral blood collection took place at initial diagnosis, before any treatment.

The CDR3 length is 13 residues. The ends were cut back, 3 bases at V and 5 bases at J, with 10 bases in the middle. This clonotype was seen ten or more times. Antigen unknown. It was from under 13 ml of fresh peripheral blood that the PBMCs came. Study-wide points: Between ophthalmopathy and stable hyperthyroidism, a 13-signature model drew a separation with 87.88% sensitivity and around 80% specificity.

Researchers took RNA transcripts and amplified TCR beta CDR3 regions from them. The workflow started with a first-round RT-PCR run with HTBI primers and then moved on to a second-round multiplex PCR. TCRdb redid the calling of the multiplex PCR reads with MiXCR, one entry per CDR3 protein. The data contain about 410,000 distinct CDR3 sequences, 18% of them singletons. The sequence derives from a woman aged 18-29 years with Graves' ophthalmopathy. Sequenced: peripheral blood. The V call is TRBV12-3 or TRBV12-4, the J call TRBJ1-2; D remains ambiguous. The CDR3 bases are TGTGCCAGCAGTTTTGGGGAGAAGTATGGCTACACCTTC. It codes for CASSFGEKYGYTF.